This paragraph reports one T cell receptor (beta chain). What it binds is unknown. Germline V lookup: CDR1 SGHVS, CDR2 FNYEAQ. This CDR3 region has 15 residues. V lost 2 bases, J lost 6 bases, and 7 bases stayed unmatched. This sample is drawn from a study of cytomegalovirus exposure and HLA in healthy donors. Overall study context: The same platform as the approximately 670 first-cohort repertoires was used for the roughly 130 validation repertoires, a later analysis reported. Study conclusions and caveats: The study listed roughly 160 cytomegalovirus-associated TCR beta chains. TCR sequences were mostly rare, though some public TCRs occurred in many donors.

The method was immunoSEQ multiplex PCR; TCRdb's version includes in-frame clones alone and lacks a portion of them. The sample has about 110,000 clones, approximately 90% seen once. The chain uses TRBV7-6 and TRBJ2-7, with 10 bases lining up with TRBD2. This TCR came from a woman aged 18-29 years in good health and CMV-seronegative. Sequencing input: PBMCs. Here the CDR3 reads CASSLKSGRGSEQYF. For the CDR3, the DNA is TGTGCCAGCAGCTTAAAAAGCGGGAGGGGATCCGAGCAGTACTTC.